This T cell receptor (beta chain) comes out of a study of cytomegalovirus exposure and HLA in healthy donors. Overall study context: Unique TCRs from HLA-typed donors, 80 million to 100 million of them, were held in an early data release.

Concerning this clone itself: Its target is not known.

Study-wide findings and caveats: A list of about 180 TCR beta chains associated with cytomegalovirus was given. It was reported in a later analysis that an Asian-associated ancestry cluster showed fewer N-insertions than the 666-donor mean. Sequences of the TCR beta chain were said to predict the HLA-A and HLA-B alleles of most subjects accurately.

Germline trimming cut 4 bases from V and 2 bases from J; bases unmatched to any gene: 5. This CDR3 has 14 residues. The germline CDR1 and CDR2 sequences are MGHRA and YSYEKL. The PCR had 60 Vbeta and 13 Jbeta primers. TCRdb keeps only in-frame clones here, not all; method: immunoSEQ multiplex PCR. The table has 140,000 to 150,000 clones, 75% to 90% seen once. Sequences were obtained from PBMCs. The receptor was derived from a man aged 35-49 years in good health and CMV-seronegative. V and J are TRBV4-1 and TRBJ2-7, with 7 bases lining up with TRBD1. The CDR3 region has the DNA TGCGCCAGCAGCCCCCCCGGGACAGCCTACGAGCAGTACTTC. Protein sequence: CASSPPGTAYEQYF.